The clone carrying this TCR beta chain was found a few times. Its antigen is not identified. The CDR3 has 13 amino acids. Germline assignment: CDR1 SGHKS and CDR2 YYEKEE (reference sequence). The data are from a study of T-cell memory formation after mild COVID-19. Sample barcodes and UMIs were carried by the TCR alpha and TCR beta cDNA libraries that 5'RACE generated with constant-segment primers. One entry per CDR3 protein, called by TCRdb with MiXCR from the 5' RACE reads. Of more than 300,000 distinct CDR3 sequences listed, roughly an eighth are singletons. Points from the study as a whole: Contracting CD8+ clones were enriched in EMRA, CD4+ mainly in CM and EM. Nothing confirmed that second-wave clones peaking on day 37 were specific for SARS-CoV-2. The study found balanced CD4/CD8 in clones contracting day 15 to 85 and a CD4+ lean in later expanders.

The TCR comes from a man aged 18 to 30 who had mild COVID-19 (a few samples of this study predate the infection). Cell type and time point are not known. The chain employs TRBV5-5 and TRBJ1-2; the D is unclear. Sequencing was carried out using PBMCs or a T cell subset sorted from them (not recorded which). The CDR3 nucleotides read TGTGTCGGCAGCTTGGTTAGGCAGTATGGCTACACCTTC. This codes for CVGSLVRQYGYTF.